This is a list of T cell receptor beta chains from one sample in a study of blood T cells in healthy people across ages. TCRdb independently ran MiXCR on the 5' RACE reads; one entry per CDR3 protein. This table holds hundreds of thousands of distinct CDR3 sequences, more than 40% found once. Sequencing was carried out using blood. All receptors derive from a woman aged 55 to 70 in good health. CDR3s include the opening cysteine and the closing phenylalanine or tryptophan. The D gene is left open where the match is weak. Clone size, where shown, is once, few, many, or a class for clones that have expanded.

V,length,size,J,D,CDR3,DNA
TRBV3-1,14,NA,TRBJ1-2,TRBD1,CASSQGTGDYGYTF,TGTGCCAGCAGCCAAGGGACAGGCGACTATGGCTACACCTTC
TRBV28,15,NA,TRBJ2-7,NA,CASSLPPGLNYEQYF,TGTGCCAGCAGTTTACCTCCGGGACTGAACTACGAGCAGTACTTC
TRBV2,15,NA,TRBJ2-1,NA,CASSEGGSGYNEQFF,TGTGCCAGCAGTGAAGGGGGTAGCGGCTACAATGAGCAGTTCTTC
TRBV7-2,15,many,TRBJ2-5,TRBD1,CASSLVSGGYETQYF,TGTGCCAGCAGCTTGGTGTCAGGGGGATATGAGACCCAGTACTTC
TRBV7-2,20,NA,TRBJ2-7,TRBD2,CASSRTILAVASVGSYEQYF,TGTGCCAGCAGCCGGACTATACTAGCGGTTGCCTCGGTGGGGTCCTACGAGCAGTACTTC
TRBV5-1,15,NA,TRBJ2-1,TRBD2,CASTVMISGSYEQFF,TGCGCCAGCACCGTAATGATTAGCGGGAGCTATGAGCAGTTCTTC
TRBV20-1,13,few,TRBJ2-5,TRBD2,CSVSAGARKTQYF,TGCAGTGTCTCAGCGGGAGCGCGCAAGACCCAGTACTTC
TRBV4-3,14,few,TRBJ1-2,TRBD1,CASSQQTGLRGYTF,TGCGCCAGCAGCCAACAGACAGGGTTGAGAGGCTACACCTTC
TRBV5-1,14,NA,TRBJ2-7,NA,CASSKTGTYNEQYF,TGCGCCAGCAGCAAGACAGGGACTTACAATGAGCAGTACTTC
TRBV25-1,13,NA,TRBJ1-1,NA,CASSEVWGTEAFF,TGTGCCAGCAGTGAAGTATGGGGGACTGAAGCTTTCTTT
TRBV29-1,15,few,TRBJ2-4,NA,CSVLKESLAKNIQYF,TGCAGCGTTCTGAAGGAGTCACTAGCCAAAAACATTCAGTACTTC
TRBV6-5,14,NA,TRBJ1-2,NA,CASSYSREIGGYTF,TGTGCCAGCAGTTACTCCAGGGAAATTGGTGGCTACACCTTC
TRBV18,12,NA,TRBJ2-5,NA,CASSPNEETQYF,TGTGCCAGCTCACCAAACGAGGAGACCCAGTACTTC
TRBV6-2/TRBV6-3,16,NA,TRBJ2-7,NA,CASSYKNTGTSYEQYF,TGTGCCAGCAGTTACAAAAACACAGGGACTTCCTACGAGCAGTACTTC
TRBV28,15,once,TRBJ2-1,NA,CASSLWQKDNNEQFF,TGTGCCAGCAGTTTATGGCAGAAAGACAACAATGAGCAGTTCTTC
TRBV14,19,once,TRBJ2-1,TRBD2,CASSLPWTSGTGFYNEQFF,TGTGCCAGCAGCCTCCCGTGGACTAGCGGGACTGGTTTTTACAATGAGCAGTTCTTC
TRBV29-1,12,NA,TRBJ1-4,NA,CSVDLDTPKLFF,TGCAGCGTTGACTTGGACACCCCAAAACTGTTTTTT
TRBV5-4,16,NA,TRBJ2-7,NA,CASSLNGGFRNYEQYF,TGTGCCAGCAGCCTGAACGGGGGCTTCCGGAATTACGAGCAGTACTTC
TRBV18,14,NA,TRBJ2-4,NA,CASSPRTLEGIQYF,TGTGCCAGCTCACCACGTACCCTTGAGGGCATTCAGTACTTC
TRBV5-1,17,NA,TRBJ2-7,NA,CASSGRDPIGLSYEQYF,TGCGCCAGCAGCGGGCGGGACCCCATAGGTCTCTCCTACGAGCAGTACTTC
TRBV25-1,15,NA,TRBJ2-1,NA,CASSDRAASVAEQFF,TGTGCCAGCAGTGATCGAGCGGCTTCTGTGGCTGAGCAGTTCTTC
TRBV15,15,NA,TRBJ2-3,TRBD2,CATSTRLAVSDTQYF,TGTGCCACCAGCACCAGACTAGCGGTGTCGGATACGCAGTATTTT
TRBV4-3,13,few,TRBJ2-5,NA,CASSHNRVETQYF,TGCGCCAGCAGCCATAACAGGGTCGAGACCCAGTACTTC